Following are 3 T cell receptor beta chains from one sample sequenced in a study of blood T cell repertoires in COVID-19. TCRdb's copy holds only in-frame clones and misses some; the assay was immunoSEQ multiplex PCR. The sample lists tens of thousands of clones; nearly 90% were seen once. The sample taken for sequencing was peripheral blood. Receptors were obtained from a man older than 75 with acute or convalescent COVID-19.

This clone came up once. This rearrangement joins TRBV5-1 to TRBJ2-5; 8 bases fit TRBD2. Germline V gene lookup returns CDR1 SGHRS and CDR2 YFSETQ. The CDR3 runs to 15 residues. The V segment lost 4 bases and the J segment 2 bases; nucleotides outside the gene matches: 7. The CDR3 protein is CASSPSGGRQETQYF. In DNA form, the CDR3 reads TGCGCCAGCAGCCCCTCGGGAGGGCGTCAAGAGACCCAGTACTTC.

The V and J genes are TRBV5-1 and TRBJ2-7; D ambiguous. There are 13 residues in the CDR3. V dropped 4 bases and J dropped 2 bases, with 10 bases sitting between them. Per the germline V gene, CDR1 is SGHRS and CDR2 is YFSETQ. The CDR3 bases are TGCGCCAGCAGCCCCGAGGCCACCTACGAGCAGTACTTC. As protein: CASSPEATYEQYF.

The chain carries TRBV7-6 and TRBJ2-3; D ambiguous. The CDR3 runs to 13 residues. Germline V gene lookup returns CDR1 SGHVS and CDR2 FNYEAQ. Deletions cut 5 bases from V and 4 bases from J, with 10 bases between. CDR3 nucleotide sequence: TGTGCCAGCAGCCTCTCCCTCGCAGATACGCAGTATTTT. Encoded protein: CASSLSLADTQYF.